This TCR beta chain was profiled in a study of shared clonotypes between healthy human individuals. Profiled with immunoSEQ multiplex PCR; TCRdb holds only in-frame clones, not every one. The table records roughly 760,000 clones, about 74% of them present only once. CDR1 MGHDK and CDR2 SYGVNS come from the germline V gene. V was clipped by 6 bases and J by 8 bases, with 20 bases between them. The CDR3 loop spans 15 amino acids. Material: memory CD4+ T cells sorted from blood. Subset meaning: CD45RA-negative fraction. The clonotype was recovered from a woman aged 25-40 years in good health. The chain has TRBV25-1 and TRBJ2-1; D perhaps matches TRBD2 (6 bases). This CDR3 is CASSDRDSYGDEQFF. CDR3 nucleotide sequence: TGTGCCAGCAGCGACCGGGACTCCTACGGGGATGAGCAGTTCTTC.